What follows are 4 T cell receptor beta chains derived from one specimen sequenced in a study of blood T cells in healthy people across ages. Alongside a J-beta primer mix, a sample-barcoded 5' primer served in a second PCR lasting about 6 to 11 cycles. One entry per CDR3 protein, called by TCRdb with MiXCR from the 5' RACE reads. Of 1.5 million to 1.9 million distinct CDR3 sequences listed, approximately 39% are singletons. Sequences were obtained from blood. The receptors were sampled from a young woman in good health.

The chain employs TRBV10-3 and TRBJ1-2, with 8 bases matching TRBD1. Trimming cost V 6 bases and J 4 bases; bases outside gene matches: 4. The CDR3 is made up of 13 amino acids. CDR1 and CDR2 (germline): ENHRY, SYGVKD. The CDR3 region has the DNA TGTGCCATCAGAATACAGGGGGGCTATGGCTACACCTTC. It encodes CAIRIQGGYGYTF.

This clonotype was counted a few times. CDR3 sequence reads: CASRPRGLAFLYTDTQYF. As DNA, the CDR3 is TGTGCCAGTCGCCCGCGGGGACTAGCTTTTTTGTACACAGATACGCAGTATTTT. This chain connects TRBV27 to TRBJ2-3, with 9 bases identical to TRBD2. CDR1 is MNHEY, CDR2 SMNVEV, per germline (reference sequence). CDR3 size: 18 residues. Trimming at V came to 9 bases and at J to 2 bases, leaving 18 bases not matched to a gene.

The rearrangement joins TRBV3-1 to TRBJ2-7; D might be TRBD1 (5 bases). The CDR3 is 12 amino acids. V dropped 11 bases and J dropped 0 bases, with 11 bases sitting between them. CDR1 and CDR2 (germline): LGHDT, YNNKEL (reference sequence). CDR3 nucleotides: TGTGCCGGTCGACAGAGCTCCTACGAGCAGTACTTC. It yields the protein CAGRQSSYEQYF.

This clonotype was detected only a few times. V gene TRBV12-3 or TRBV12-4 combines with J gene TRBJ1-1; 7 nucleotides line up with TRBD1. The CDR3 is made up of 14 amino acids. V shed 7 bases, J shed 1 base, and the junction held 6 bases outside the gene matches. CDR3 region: CASKIRTGNTEAFF. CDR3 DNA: TGTGCCAGCAAAATCCGGACAGGGAACACTGAAGCTTTCTTT.